This T cell receptor beta chain was found in a study of blood T cell repertoires in COVID-19. V was cut by 6 bases and J by 4 bases, with 15 bases left in between. CDR1 is MDHEN, CDR2 SYDVKM, per germline. CDR3 size: 14 residues. Repertoires were generated with immunoSEQ multiplex PCR, while TCRdb's copy carries only in-frame clones and drops some. The top ten clones hold over 4% of a sample with more than 200,000 clones, around 88% of them seen once. The sample consisted of PBMCs or T cells enriched from blood (not recorded which). The TCR comes from a woman between 25 and 40 years old who had recovered from COVID-19. The V and J genes are TRBV28 and TRBJ1-1; D perhaps matches TRBD1 (6 bases). This CDR3 reads CASRTPGVRTEAFF. The CDR3 coding sequence is TGTGCCAGCAGAACCCCAGGGGTTCGCACTGAAGCTTTCTTT. The full variable domain, rest sourced from reference TRBV28 and TRBJ1-1, is DVKVTQSSRYLVKRTGEKVFLECVQDMDHENMFWYRQDPGLGLRLIYFSYDVKMKEKGDIPEGYSVSREKKERFSLILESASTNQTSMYLCASRTPGVRTEAFFGQGTRLTVV.